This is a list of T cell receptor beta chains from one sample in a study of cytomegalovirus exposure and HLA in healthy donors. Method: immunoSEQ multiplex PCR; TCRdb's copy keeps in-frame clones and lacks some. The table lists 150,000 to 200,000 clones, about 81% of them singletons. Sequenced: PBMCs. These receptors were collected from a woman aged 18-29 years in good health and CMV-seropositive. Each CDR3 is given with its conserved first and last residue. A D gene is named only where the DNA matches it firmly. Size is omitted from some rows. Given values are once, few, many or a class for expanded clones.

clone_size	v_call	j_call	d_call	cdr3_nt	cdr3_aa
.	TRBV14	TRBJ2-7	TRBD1	TGTGCCAGCAGCCAAGAATATGGGACAGGGCTTGGGGAGCAGTACTTC	CASSQEYGTGLGEQYF
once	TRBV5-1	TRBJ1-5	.	TGCGCCAGCAGCTTGGGGCCGGGAGGACAGCCCCAGCATTTT	CASSLGPGGQPQHF
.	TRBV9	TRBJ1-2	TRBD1	TGTGCCAGCAGCGTGACCGACAGGGCTTATGGCTACACCTTC	CASSVTDRAYGYTF
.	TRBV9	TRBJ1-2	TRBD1	TGTGCCAGTGCTGCCGCCCCCGGGACAGCCTACACCTTC	CASAAAPGTAYTF
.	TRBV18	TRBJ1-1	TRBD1	TGTGCCAGCTCACCGTCCCAGGGGGTTACGCGGGCTGAAGCTTTCTTT	CASSPSQGVTRAEAFF
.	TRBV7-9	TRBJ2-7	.	TGTGCCAGCAGCTTAGTGGGAAGGGGGACCTACGAGCAGTACTTC	CASSLVGRGTYEQYF
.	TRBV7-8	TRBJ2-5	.	TGTGCCAGCAGCTTAGCACGGCGGGAGACCCAGTACTTC	CASSLARRETQYF
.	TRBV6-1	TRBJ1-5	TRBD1	TGTGCCAGCAGTGAAGCTGGGGGACAGGGGGCTCAGCCCCAGCATTTT	CASSEAGGQGAQPQHF
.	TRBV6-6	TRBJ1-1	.	TGTGCCAGCAACCCACCTGGGGGGGAAGCTTTCTTC	CASNPPGGEAFF
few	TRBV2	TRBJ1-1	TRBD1	TGTGCCAGCAGTGAAGGGTGGACAGGGGGTGTTTCGGGCACTGAAGCTTTCTTT	CASSEGWTGGVSGTEAFF
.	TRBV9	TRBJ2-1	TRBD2	TGTGCCAGCAGCGTCCGGGGGGGCCGCGAGAATGAGCAGTTCTTC	CASSVRGGRENEQFF
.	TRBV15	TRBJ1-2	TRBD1	TGTGCCACCAGCCCCGACAGGGGGCTTCGCGGCTACACCTTC	CATSPDRGLRGYTF
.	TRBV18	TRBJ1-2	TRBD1	TGTGCCAGCTCAAAAGGACAGGGGCGAGGGAACTATGGCTACACCTTC	CASSKGQGRGNYGYTF
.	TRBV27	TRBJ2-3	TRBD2	TGTGCCAGGGATGAGCGGGAAACAGATACGCAGTATTTT	CARDERETDTQYF
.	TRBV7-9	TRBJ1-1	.	TGTGCCAGCAGCTTAGTACGGGGGACGAACACTGAAGCTTTCTTT	CASSLVRGTNTEAFF
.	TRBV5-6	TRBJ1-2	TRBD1	TGTGCCAGCAGCCCAAGGACAGGGGGCAGGGTTGGCTACACCTTC	CASSPRTGGRVGYTF
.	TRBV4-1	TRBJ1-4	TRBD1	TGCGCCAGCAGCAAAAAACAGGGGGTCTCTAATGAAAAACTGTTTTTT	CASSKKQGVSNEKLFF
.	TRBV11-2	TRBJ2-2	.	TGTGCCAGCAGCCGACAGCAAAGCACCGGGGAGCTGTTTTTT	CASSRQQSTGELFF
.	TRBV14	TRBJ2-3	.	TGTGCCAGCAGCCACTTAGCGGTGGCGGCGGATACGCAGTATTTT	CASSHLAVAADTQYF
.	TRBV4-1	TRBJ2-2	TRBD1	TGCGCCAGCAGCGAGACAGGGGACGGGGAGCTGTTTTTT	CASSETGDGELFF
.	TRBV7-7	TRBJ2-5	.	TGTGCCAGCAGCTTCAGCGGCCAAGAGACCCAGTACTTC	CASSFSGQETQYF
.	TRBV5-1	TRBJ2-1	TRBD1	TGCGCCAGCCGGAGGACAGGGGGTTACAATGAGCAGTTCTTC	CASRRTGGYNEQFF
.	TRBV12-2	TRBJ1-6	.	TGTGCAAGTCGCTTAGCCGGGATCCCGAATGGGTATAATTCACCCCTCCACTTT	CASRLAGIPNGYNSPLHF
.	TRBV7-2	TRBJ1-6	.	TGTGCCAGCAGCCCCCGCCCGATACGACAGATGACCTCACCCCTCCACTTT	CASSPRPIRQMTSPLHF
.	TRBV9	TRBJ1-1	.	TGTGCCAGCAGCACCAGGACAGTTGGCACTGAAGCTTTCTTT	CASSTRTVGTEAFF
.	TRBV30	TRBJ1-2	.	TGTGCCTGGCGCAGGCCTTCTAACTATGGCTACACCTTC	CAWRRPSNYGYTF
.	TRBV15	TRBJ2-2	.	TGTGCCACCAGCAGGGCCCCCCGGGAGCGCACCGGGGAGCTGTTTTTT	CATSRAPRERTGELFF
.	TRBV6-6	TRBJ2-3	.	TGTGCCAGCAGTTACGGCCAGGTCACGGCAGATACGCAGTATTTT	CASSYGQVTADTQYF
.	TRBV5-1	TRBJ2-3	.	TGCGCCAGCAGCTCTCAGACAGCAGCTAGCACAGATACGCAGTATTTT	CASSSQTAASTDTQYF
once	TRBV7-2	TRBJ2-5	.	TGTGCCAGCAGCTTAGCGGGGGGGCTTGAGACCCAGTACTTC	CASSLAGGLETQYF
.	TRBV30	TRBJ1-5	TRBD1	TGTGCCTGGAGTTTTACAGGGGGCAATCAGCCCCAGCATTTT	CAWSFTGGNQPQHF
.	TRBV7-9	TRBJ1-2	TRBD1	TGTGCCAGCAGCTTTGAGGGGGCGAACTATGGCTACACCTTC	CASSFEGANYGYTF
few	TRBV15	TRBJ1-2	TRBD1	TGTGCCACCAGCGGCCGGACAGGGGGTTTTGGCTACACCTTC	CATSGRTGGFGYTF
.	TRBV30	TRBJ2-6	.	TGTGCCTGGGGGGGGTCTGGGGCCAACGTCCTGACTTTC	CAWGGSGANVLTF
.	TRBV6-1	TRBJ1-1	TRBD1	TGTGCCAGCAGTACAGACAGGGCCCTCAACACTGAAGCTTTCTTT	CASSTDRALNTEAFF
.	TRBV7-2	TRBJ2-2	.	TGTGCCAGCAGCTTTCGGGACACAAGTAGGGGGGAGCTGTTTTTT	CASSFRDTSRGELFF
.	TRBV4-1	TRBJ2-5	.	TGCGCCAGCAGCCAGACGGGACTGCTACAAGAGACCCAGTACTTC	CASSQTGLLQETQYF
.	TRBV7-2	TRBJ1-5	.	TGTGCCAGCAGCTTAGTTCGGGATCAGCCCCAGCATTTT	CASSLVRDQPQHF
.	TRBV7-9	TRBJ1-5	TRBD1	TGTTCCAGCAGCTTAGGAGGGGGCCAAAATCAGCCCCAGCATTTT	CSSSLGGGQNQPQHF
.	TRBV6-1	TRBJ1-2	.	TGTGCCAGCCTGGGAGGGGTCAATGGCTACACCTTC	CASLGGVNGYTF
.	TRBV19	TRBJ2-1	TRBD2	TGTGCCAGTAGTGCCGCCAGCGGGGTCGGGTACAATGAGCAGTTCTTC	CASSAASGVGYNEQFF
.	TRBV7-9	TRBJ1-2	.	TGTTCCAGCAGCTACCCAGGACAGACTCTCTATGGCTACACCTTC	CSSSYPGQTLYGYTF
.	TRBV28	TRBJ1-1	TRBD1	TGTGCCAGCAGTTCAGCATGGGACAGGGGAAACACTGAAGCTTTCTTT	CASSSAWDRGNTEAFF
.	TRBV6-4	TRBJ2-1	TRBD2	TGTGCCAGCAGCCGACTAGCGGGGACCTACAATGAGCAGTTCTTC	CASSRLAGTYNEQFF
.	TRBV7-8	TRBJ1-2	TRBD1	TGTGCCAGCAGCCCCCGGACAGGGGGCGGGTATGGCTACACCTTC	CASSPRTGGGYGYTF